This entry concerns a single T cell receptor beta chain. TCRdb called the PCR reads again in MiXCR, with one record for every CDR3 protein. The profile shows about 20,000 distinct CDR3 sequences, about 38% of them singletons. Germline V gene sequence: CDR1 SGHTA, CDR2 FQGTGA. Trimming pared 3 bases from V and 0 bases from J, leaving 13 bases between. The CDR3 is 16 amino acids. The sample belongs to a study of tumor-infiltrating lymphocytes in oesophageal squamous cell carcinoma. The clonotype originates from a male donor with esophageal squamous cell carcinoma. The specimen sequenced was normal esophageal tissue next to the tumor. The rearrangement links TRBV7-3 to TRBJ2-3, with D possibly TRBD2 on 5 matching bases. DNA for the CDR3: TGTGCCAGCAGCTTCACCTCGGGAACTAGCACAGATACGCAGTATTTT. It is translated as CASSFTSGTSTDTQYF.